Reported below is one T cell receptor (beta chain). Its antigen is currently unknown. This entry comes from a study of beta chain features in type 1 diabetes. Study at large: Investigators examined some 100 million sorted cells across all samples. The study's findings and limits: Shortening of TCRB CDR3s, moderate but significant, appeared in all four CD4+ subsets of Type 1 diabetes patients. Individuals with type 1 diabetes displayed fewer insertions and more deletions at VDJ junctions.

Trimming cost V 1 base and J 8 bases, with 14 bases left between them. This CDR3 has 13 residues. Germline V CDR1 and CDR2: SQVTM, ANQGSEA. The whole isolated RNA underwent reverse transcription, so sequencing captured expressed TCRB transcripts. The data were produced by immunoSEQ multiplex PCR, yet TCRdb's version contains in-frame clones alone and is incomplete. The data hold some 700,000 clones, with around an eighth observed a single time. Sampling consisted of one heparinised blood draw per donor, averaging approximately 120 mL. The V call is TRBV29-1, the J call TRBJ1-2, with D unresolved. Sample: naive CD4+ T cells from blood. The clonotype was recovered from a man between 18 and 35 years old with type 1 diabetes. The CDR3 DNA reads as TGCAGCGTTGAAGCCCCGATTAGGACCGGCTACACCTTC. This gives the protein CSVEAPIRTGYTF.